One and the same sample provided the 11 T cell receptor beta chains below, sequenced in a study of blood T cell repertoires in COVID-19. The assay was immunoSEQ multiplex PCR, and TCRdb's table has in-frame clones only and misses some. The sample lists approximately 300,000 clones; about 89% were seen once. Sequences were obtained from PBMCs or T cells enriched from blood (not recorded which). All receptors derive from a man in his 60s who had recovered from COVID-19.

CDR3 sequence reads: CASSLNRDSLEQFF. For the CDR3, the DNA is TGTGCCAGCTCGCTGAACCGGGACTCCTTAGAGCAGTTCTTC. This chain uses TRBV18 with TRBJ2-1, with D possibly TRBD2 on 6 matching bases. Germline lookup yields CDR1 KGHSH and CDR2 LQKENI. There are 14 residues in the CDR3. Trimming cost V 6 bases and J 10 bases, with 19 bases left between them.

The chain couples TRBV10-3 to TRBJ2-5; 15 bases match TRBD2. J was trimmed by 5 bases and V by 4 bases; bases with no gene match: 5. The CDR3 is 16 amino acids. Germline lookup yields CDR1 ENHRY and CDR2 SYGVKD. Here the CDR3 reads CAISGTSGRAGETQYF. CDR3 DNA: TGTGCCATCAGTGGGACTAGCGGGAGGGCCGGGGAGACCCAGTACTTC.

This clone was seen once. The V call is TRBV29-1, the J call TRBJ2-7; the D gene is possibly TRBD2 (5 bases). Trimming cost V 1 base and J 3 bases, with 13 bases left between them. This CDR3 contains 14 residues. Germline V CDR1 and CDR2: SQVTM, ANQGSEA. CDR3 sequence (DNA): TGCAGCGTTGAAGTCAGTAGCGTGGGCTACGAGCAGTACTTC. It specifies CSVEVSSVGYEQYF.

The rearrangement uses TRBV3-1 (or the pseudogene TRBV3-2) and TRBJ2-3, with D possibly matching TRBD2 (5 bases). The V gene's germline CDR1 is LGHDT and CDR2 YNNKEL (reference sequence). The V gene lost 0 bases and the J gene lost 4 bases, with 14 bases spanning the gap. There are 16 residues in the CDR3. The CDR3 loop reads CASSQDSLRASDTQYF. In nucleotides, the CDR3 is TGTGCCAGCAGCCAAGATTCCCTGAGGGCCTCAGATACGCAGTATTTT.

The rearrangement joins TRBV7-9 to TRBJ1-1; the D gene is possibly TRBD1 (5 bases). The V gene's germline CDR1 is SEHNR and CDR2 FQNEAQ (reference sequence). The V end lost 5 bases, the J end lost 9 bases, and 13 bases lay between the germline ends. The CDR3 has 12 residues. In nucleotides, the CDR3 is TGTGCCAGCAGCCGGGACTACTACCAAGCTTTCTTT. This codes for CASSRDYYQAFF.

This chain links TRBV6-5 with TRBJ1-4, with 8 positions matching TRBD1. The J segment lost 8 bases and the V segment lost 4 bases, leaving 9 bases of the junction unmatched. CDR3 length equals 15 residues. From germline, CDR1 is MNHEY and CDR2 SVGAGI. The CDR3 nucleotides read TGTGCCAGCAGTTTCGACAGGGGTTCCATCGAAAAACTGTTTTTT. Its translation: CASSFDRGSIEKLFF.

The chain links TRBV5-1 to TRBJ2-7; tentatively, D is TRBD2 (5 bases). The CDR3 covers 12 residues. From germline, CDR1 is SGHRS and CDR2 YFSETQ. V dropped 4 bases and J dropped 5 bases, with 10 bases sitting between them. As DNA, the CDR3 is TGCGCCAGCAGCCGACCCGGGGACGAGCAGTACTTC. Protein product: CASSRPGDEQYF.

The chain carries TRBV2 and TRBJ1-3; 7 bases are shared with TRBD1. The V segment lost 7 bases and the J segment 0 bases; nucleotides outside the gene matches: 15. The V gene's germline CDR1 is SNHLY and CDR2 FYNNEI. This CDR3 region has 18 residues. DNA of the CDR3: TGTGCCAGCAAGAACGAAGGTCCAGGGGGAATCTCTGGAAACACCATATATTTT. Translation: CASKNEGPGGISGNTIYF.

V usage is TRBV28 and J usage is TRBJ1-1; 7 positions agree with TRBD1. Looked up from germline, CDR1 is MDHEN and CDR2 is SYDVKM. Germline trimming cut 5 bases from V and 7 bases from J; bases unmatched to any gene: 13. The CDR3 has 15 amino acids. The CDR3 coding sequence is TGTGCCAGCAGTGGAGGGACAGCTGATAACCATGAAGCTTTCTTT. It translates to CASSGGTADNHEAFF.

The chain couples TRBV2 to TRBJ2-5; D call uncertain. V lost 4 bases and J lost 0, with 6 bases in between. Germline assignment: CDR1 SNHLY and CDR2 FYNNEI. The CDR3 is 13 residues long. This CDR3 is CASSGRDQETQYF. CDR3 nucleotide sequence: TGTGCCAGCAGTGGACGGGACCAAGAGACCCAGTACTTC.

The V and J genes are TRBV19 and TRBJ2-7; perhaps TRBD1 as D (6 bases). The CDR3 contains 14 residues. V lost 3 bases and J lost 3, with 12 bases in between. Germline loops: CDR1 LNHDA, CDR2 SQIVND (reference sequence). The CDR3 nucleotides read TGTGCCAGTAGTATCCCGGGACAAATCTACGAGCAGTACTTC. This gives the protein CASSIPGQIYEQYF.